The clone carrying this T cell receptor beta chain was observed a handful of times. Germline CDR1 MNHNY, CDR2 SVGAGI (reference sequence). The CDR3 is 15 amino acids. The V end was cut by 0 bases, the J end by 4 bases, with 12 bases between. The entry originates in a study of cytomegalovirus exposure and HLA in healthy donors. 13 Jbeta primers and 60 Vbeta primers were used for the PCR. The repertoire was sequenced with immunoSEQ multiplex PCR; TCRdb's copy has only in-frame clones and lacks some. Of 100,000 or so clones listed, roughly 82% are singletons. This sequence was found in a middle-aged man in good health and CMV-seropositive. The chain recombines TRBV6-6 with TRBJ1-1; D gene ambiguous. Input material: PBMCs. CDR3 amino acids: CASSYSGGSRTEAFF. In DNA, the CDR3 is TGTGCCAGCAGTTACTCAGGCGGGAGTCGCACTGAAGCTTTCTTT.